This T cell receptor beta chain was captured in a study of T cell responses to AZD1222 COVID-19 vaccine. Overall study context: Second doses were pooled across both intervals (about 4 or about 12 weeks).

As to this clone: The target antigen is unknown.

Sequenced by immunoSEQ multiplex PCR; TCRdb stores in-frame clones only, minus some. The repertoire holds approximately 260,000 clones, with approximately 95% as singletons. Study-level findings and limits: As reported, nearly half of all spike-specific TCRs target variant regions that are unmutated. No repertoire was sampled before or during the peak T cell response, only after it.

V was cut by 0 bases and J by 3 bases, with 9 bases left in between. This CDR3 spans 15 amino acids. The germline V gene encodes CDR1 SGHNT and CDR2 YYREEE (reference sequence). The material was peripheral blood, obtained on day 0 of AZD1222 vaccination. The clonotype comes from an adult in good health. The rearrangement joins TRBV5-4 to TRBJ2-2; no clear D. This CDR3 reads CASSLVGRDTGELFF. In DNA form, the CDR3 reads TGTGCCAGCAGCTTGGTCGGTCGCGACACCGGGGAGCTGTTTTTT.